This T cell receptor beta chain was captured by sequencing in a study of T cell responses to AZD1222 COVID-19 vaccine. In germline, CDR1 is MGHDK, CDR2 SYGVNS. The CDR3 sequence is 14 residues long. The V end was cut by 5 bases, the J end by 2 bases, with 10 bases between. The protocol was immunoSEQ multiplex PCR, while the TCRdb copy is restricted to in-frame clones and leaves out a portion. The sample includes 250,000 to 300,000 clones, roughly 93% of them seen just once. This receptor was identified in an adult who received the AZD1222 COVID-19 vaccine. The genes are TRBV25-1 and TRBJ1-5; D remains unclear. Specimen: peripheral blood, collected 28 days after the second AZD1222 dose. As DNA, the CDR3 is TGTGCCAGCAGTCAGACGGGTCGCAATCAGCCCCAGCATTTT. Translating it yields CASSQTGRNQPQHF. The full variable domain, in which reference TRBV25-1 and TRBJ1-5 provide the parts outside the CDR3, is EADIYQTPRYLVIGTGKKITLECSQTMGHDKMYWYQQDPGMELHLIHYSYGVNSTEKGDLSSESTVSRIRTEHFPLTLESARPSHTSQYLCASSQTGRNQPQHFGDGTRLSIL.